The sequence of this T cell receptor beta chain was determined in a study of blood T cell repertoires in COVID-19. The CDR3 has 17 amino acids. Germline V lookup: CDR1 SNHLY, CDR2 FYNNEI. The ends lost 6 bases at V and 6 bases at J; junction bases unmatched: 17. Sequencing was performed with immunoSEQ multiplex PCR; in TCRdb, only in-frame clones are kept and a portion is missing. The sample contains roughly 38,000 clones, around 70% of which appear only once. The chain employs TRBV2 and TRBJ2-1; 7 bases are shared with TRBD2. Sequenced: peripheral blood. The clonotype comes from a man in his 70s with COVID-19, enrolled during active disease. The DNA of the CDR3 is TGTGCCAGCAGCTTCCGTTCTAGCGGCCGCCATTCCAATGAGCAGTTCTTC. Translating gives CASSFRSSGRHSNEQFF.